The next 2 T cell receptor beta chains were all read from a single sample in a study of cytotoxic CD8 clonotypes in ibrutinib-treated CLL. Some clones are missing from TCRdb's copy, which holds only in-frame ones; the method was immunoSEQ multiplex PCR. The profile shows roughly 330,000 clones, 60% to 80% of them singletons. The material sequenced was PBMCs, taken after 36 months of ibrutinib treatment. These receptors were collected from a human donor with chronic lymphocytic leukemia.

The DNA for the CDR3 is TGTGCCAGCAGTCAAACAGGGCACGAGCAGTACTTC. It is translated as CASSQTGHEQYF. The chain couples TRBV11-1 to TRBJ2-7, with D perhaps TRBD1 (6 bases). Germline values: CDR1 SGHAT, CDR2 FQDESV (reference sequence). The CDR3 has 12 residues. The V end lost 6 bases, the J end lost 5 bases, and 11 bases lay between the germline ends.

This chain uses TRBV5-1 with TRBJ1-1; no clear D gene. Germline loops: CDR1 SGHRS, CDR2 YFSETQ. This CDR3 is 14 amino acids long. V lost 0 bases and J 1 base, leaving 7 bases between the germline ends. DNA for the CDR3: TGCGCCAGCAGCTTGGGCGCGGGGAACACTGAAGCTTTCTTT. Residues: CASSLGAGNTEAFF.